The 5 T cell receptor beta chains in this list originate from one sample, sequenced in a study of T cells in Graves' hyperthyroidism and ophthalmopathy. RNA transcripts were the template for amplifying TCR beta CDR3 regions. HTBI primers were used for first-round RT-PCR of the TCR CDR3. TCRdb redid the calling of the multiplex PCR reads with MiXCR, one entry per CDR3 protein. The table has 600,000 to 650,000 distinct CDR3 sequences, roughly 20% seen once. The sample was blood. These receptors were taken from a man aged 25 to 45 with Graves' ophthalmopathy.

CDR3 sequence reads: CSATSGDRGLNEQFF. The CDR3 DNA sequence: TGCAGTGCTACTTCCGGGGACAGGGGGCTGAATGAGCAGTTCTTC. The chain recombines TRBV20-1 with TRBJ2-1; 12 positions agree with TRBD1. The J segment lost 7 bases and the V segment lost 4 bases, leaving 8 bases of the junction unmatched. The length of the CDR3 is 15 residues. The germline CDR1 and CDR2 sequences are DFQATT and SNEGSKA (reference sequence).

This clonotype was seen only a few times. The chain carries TRBV3-1 and TRBJ2-5; 9 positions agree with TRBD2. The germline V gene encodes CDR1 LGHDT and CDR2 YNNKEL (reference sequence). The CDR3 consists of 18 residues. Trimming at V came to 0 bases and at J to 10 bases, leaving 18 bases not matched to a gene. CDR3 DNA sequence: TGTGCCAGCAGCCAAGAAAAATGGGCTAGCGGGGCCGGGGAGGACCAGTACTTC. Protein: CASSQEKWASGAGEDQYF.

This clonotype occurred many times. The rearrangement uses TRBV30 and TRBJ1-1; D is undetermined. Germline CDR1 and CDR2: GTSNPN and SVGIG (reference sequence). Trimming cost V 0 bases and J 3 bases, with 8 bases left between them. The CDR3 runs 13 residues. The CDR3 protein is CAWSVGSHTEAFF. CDR3 bases: TGTGCCTGGAGTGTGGGTAGCCACACTGAAGCTTTCTTT.

The chain has TRBV11-2 and TRBJ1-4; D unresolved. CDR1 SGHAT and CDR2 FQNNGV come from the germline V gene. This CDR3 spans 17 amino acids. The V end was cut by 5 bases, the J end by 7 bases, with 23 bases between. CDR3 region: CASSPGGLSLMGEKLFF. For the CDR3, the DNA is TGTGCCAGCAGCCCGGGTGGCCTCTCCCTGATGGGTGAAAAACTGTTTTTT.

This clonotype has ten or more counts. The chain's CDR3 is CASSTTSQGAKNEQFF. In DNA form, the CDR3 reads TGCGCCAGCAGCACAACGTCACAGGGGGCAAAGAATGAGCAGTTCTTC. V gene TRBV5-1 combines with J gene TRBJ2-1, with 9 bases identical to TRBD1. V gave up 4 bases and J gave up 7 bases; unmatched junction bases: 12. The CDR3 consists of 16 residues. Germline V gene sequence: CDR1 SGHRS, CDR2 YFSETQ.